This T cell receptor beta chain was profiled in a study of cytomegalovirus exposure and HLA in healthy donors listed by TCRdb under 2017. Notes on the research overall: In an earlier analysis of 587 of the donors, 276 Gb of sequence data and about 110 million unique TCR beta sequences from roughly 200 million T cells were reported. Approximately 310 gigabases of sequencing data and approximately 85 million unique TCR sequences were included in an early release covering about 600 HLA-typed donors. Of the 300 to 400 genotyped donors, roughly 80% fell in the genetic ancestry cluster associated with self-reported Caucasian donors. The aim of the study was to test whether cataloging public T cell receptors could identify signatures of past pathogen exposure. Using immunosequencing, the study profiled T cell repertoires from around 670 subjects and related those repertoires to cytomegalovirus serostatus. A separate validation cohort of approximately 120 different subjects was used in addition to the roughly 700-subject first cohort. High-throughput TCR immunosequencing, statistical association of individual TCRs with disease status, and machine learning were combined to predict cytomegalovirus infection status. A later analysis re-analyzed previously published TCR beta repertoires from 550 to 700 donors and added high-resolution HLA genotyping to study TCR occurrence patterns. Rather than using new phenotypic data, the later analysis identified candidate immune exposures from TCR beta sequences and from how often those sequences occurred across donors. An earlier analysis of fewer than 700 of the donors applied high-throughput TCR beta sequencing to assess whether each TCR beta V gene segment acted as functional or pseudogenic. Donor age, sex, ethnicity and CMV serostatus were collected together with the repertoire data. A later genetic analysis took genome-wide SNP genotypes for about 55% of the roughly 670 donors and used that subset as a discovery cohort. Every discovery cohort repertoire had been produced on one sequencing platform. Both class I and class II loci were covered by HLA typing, at four-digit resolution. The number of donors typed differed by locus, with roughly 620-640 for A, B, C, DRB1 and DQB1, 522 for DQA1, under 610 for DPA1, and some 470 for DPB1. About five DR-DQ haplotypes were handled as single units for association and clustering, since linkage in the cohort was strong. Among around 400 genotyped donors of the cohort, an average of about 240,000 unique TCR beta nucleotide sequences were sequenced per donor, roughly 18% of them non-productive. Overall study results and their limits: For the cohort, immune exposure information was limited to CMV serostatus. A later genetic analysis reported fewer N-insertions in productive TCRs among donors in an Asian-associated ancestry cluster than the roughly 640-donor mean. In a later analysis, HLA-associated TCR beta chains showed more clonal expansion and lower generation probabilities than non-associated chains that were equally common. A cluster of highly shared sequence variants was judged likely to be a technical artifact of the sequencing pipeline. When HLA alleles, especially DR and DQ, strongly co-occurred, TCR associations were difficult to assign to individual alleles. Most TCR sequences were seen in very few donors, while some public TCRs were found in many individuals. An association between a missense DCLRE1C variant and V-gene and J-gene trimming of TCR beta chains was found in a later genetic analysis and replicated in an independent cohort. A few of the identified cytomegalovirus-associated TCR beta chains were confirmed in vitro to be specific for cytomegalovirus antigens. The earlier analysis of nearly 600 of the donors excluded approximately 17 rarely observed V segments, including chromosome 9 orphons, because counts were too low. A total of roughly 160 TCR beta chains were listed by the study as associated with cytomegalovirus. Some IMGT-functional V segments, including TRBV6-2 and TRBV6-3, could not be distinguished by the 87-base-pair reads and were therefore excluded. A further reported finding was that TCR beta sequences accurately predicted the HLA-A and HLA-B alleles for most subjects in the first cohort. In a later analysis, several top co-occurrence clusters were reported to appear linked to parvovirus B19, influenza, CMV and Epstein-Barr virus. Correlated functional status among segregating V segments might be attributable to linkage disequilibrium, but an unknown experimental factor could not be ruled out. In a later analysis, about 16,000 TCR beta sequences were associated with specific HLA alleles at a false discovery rate of 0.05. Sequencing depth was assumed to be roughly uniform across donors in the presence/absence analyses, though that assumption may not hold. Because some donors lacked HLA typing at each locus, the association tests relied only on the typed subset. In a later analysis, most CMV-associated TCR beta chains were found to appear HLA-restricted, with HLA associations seemingly driven largely by CMV exposure. It was suggested by the authors that the approach could potentially be generalized to other disease states and immunological phenotypes. A later analysis found that TCR association rates varied across HLA loci, with DRB1 alleles showing the most associated TCRs and HLA-C alleles the fewest. Broadly in line with IMGT annotations, most TCR beta V segments showed up in productive rearrangements about 87% or about 30% of the time in an earlier analysis of approximately 640 of the donors. The classifier was reported to diagnose cytomegalovirus status with high specificity and sensitivity in both the original cohort and the validation cohort. In this cohort, only TCR beta chains were sequenced, and detectable features were limited by the absence of alpha or paired-chain data.

The cohort consisted of some 730 healthy bone marrow donors. At the time of sampling, all cohort members were nominally healthy, though unrecorded immune exposures were likely present. The donor was CMV seropositive and was included in the group of about 290 seropositive cohort members. A peripheral blood sample was collected from each donor, and TCR beta sequencing was performed on peripheral blood mononuclear cells. The Qiagen DNeasy Blood Extraction Kit was used to extract genomic DNA from the blood cell samples. From its cysteine to its phenylalanine, the CDR3 spans 16 amino acids. Just the 48-base CDR3 DNA is kept, in frame starting at base 1. V is pared back by 3 bases and J by 0 bases, with 15 bases lying between the germline termini. From the germline V gene (reference sequence), CDR1 is MNHEY and CDR2 is SMNVEV. A remark on this clone: Its target antigen remains unknown. Base qualities are not at hand, and no much larger clone is one base apart.

The library relied on the immunoSEQ multiplex PCR assay. A mixture of 60 forward primers for TCR Vbeta segments and 13 reverse primers for TCR Jbeta segments was used in the multiplex PCR. The CDR3 region of rearranged TCR beta genes was amplified from genomic DNA with a multiplex PCR assay. On the Illumina HiSeq System, the amplified TCR beta libraries were sequenced as 87-base-pair reads. Processing in the source paper ran as follows. A later analysis tallied around 80 million unique TCR beta chains across the 666 repertoires, and roughly 11 million of those chains were shared by two or more donors. Raw reads were error-corrected and collapsed into unique sequences with a nearest-neighbor algorithm that merged closely related sequences to remove PCR and sequencing errors. V, D and J gene segments were assigned by aligning CDR3 sequences to IMGT reference sequences. Each retained sequence needed at least a six-nucleotide match to both a V gene segment and a J gene segment. A rearrangement was called productive if the CDR3 had no stop codons and remained in frame with V and J, and every other rearrangement was called non-productive. CDR3 was defined according to IMGT convention as the region running from the second conserved V-encoded cysteine to the conserved J-encoded phenylalanine. In an earlier analysis of more than 550 of the donors, sequences lacking an unambiguous match to a single V gene segment were excluded. In an earlier analysis of around 600 of the donors, V segments were called functional above 56.7% productive rearrangements and were called segregating when the between-donor standard deviation exceeded 5%. To diagnose cytomegalovirus status from the catalog of TCR beta chain sequences, a statistical classification framework was built. In a later analysis, V and J genes were assigned by comparing TCR nucleotide sequences against IMGT/GENE-DB human TR gene sequences. In a later analysis, CDR3 sequences and most-parsimonious VDJ recombination scenarios were assigned using the TCRdist pipeline. In a later analysis, every TCR beta chain was defined by the combination of its CDR3 amino acid sequence and its V-gene family, and reads without a unique V-gene family were dropped. To address suspected cross-contamination and a sequencing artifact, a later analysis removed a few hundred highly shared, low-generation-probability nucleotide sequences. For each public chain, a later analysis derived a clonal expansion index from normalized ranks of inferred template counts within each repertoire. A later analysis computed generation probabilities with a VDJ recombination model fitted to out-of-frame rearrangements, and checked the results against IGoR. A later analysis scored TCR-TCR, TCR-HLA and TCR-CMV co-occurrence with hypergeometric tests, applying a repertoire-size bias correction to TCR pairs. In a later analysis, false discovery rates were estimated by permuting HLA or CMV assignments 20 times. In a later analysis, co-occurring TCRs were grouped with DBSCAN, and TCRdist sequence similarity was added when clustering was performed within HLA-allele-positive subsets. Repertoires with fewer than 30,000 or more than 120,000 public chains were left out of co-occurrence clustering, as were a handful of repertoires with anomalous nucleotide sharing. TCRdb took this table from immuneACCESS and kept in-frame rearrangements with V and J called. Such tables lack part of the clones; where checked against another copy, unresolved V genes explain under half of the gap, and the rest is unexplained. V, J and clone size derive from that table, while D and trimming were established from the DNA sequence. Present in this sample are over 95,000 clones, around 77% of which were seen just once. The ten largest clones take up approximately 11% of the sample.

This sequence was found in a middle-aged man in good health and CMV-seropositive. The chain is assembled from TRBV27 and TRBJ2-7; the D region possibly corresponds to TRBD1 (6 bases align). The material sequenced was PBMCs. Read as DNA, the sequence is TGTGCCAGCAGTTTTGACAGGTGGGGAAGCTCCTACGAGCAGTACTTC. Its protein product is CASSFDRWGSSYEQYF.